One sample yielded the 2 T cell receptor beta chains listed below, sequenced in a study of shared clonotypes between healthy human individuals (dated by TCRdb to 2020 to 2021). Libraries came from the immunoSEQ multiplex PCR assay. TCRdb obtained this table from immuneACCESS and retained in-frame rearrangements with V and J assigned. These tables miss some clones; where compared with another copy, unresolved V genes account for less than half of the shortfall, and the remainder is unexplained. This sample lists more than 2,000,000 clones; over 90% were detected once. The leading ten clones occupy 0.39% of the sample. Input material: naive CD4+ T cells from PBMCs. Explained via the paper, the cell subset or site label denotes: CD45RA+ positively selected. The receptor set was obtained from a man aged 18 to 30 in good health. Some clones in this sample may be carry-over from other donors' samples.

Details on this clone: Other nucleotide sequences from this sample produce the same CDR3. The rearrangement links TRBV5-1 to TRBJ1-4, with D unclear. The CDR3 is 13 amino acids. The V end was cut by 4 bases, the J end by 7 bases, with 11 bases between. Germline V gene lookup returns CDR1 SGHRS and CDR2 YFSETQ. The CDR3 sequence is CASSLDSGEKLFF. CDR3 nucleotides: TGCGCCAGCAGCCTGGACTCAGGTGAAAAACTGTTTTTT.

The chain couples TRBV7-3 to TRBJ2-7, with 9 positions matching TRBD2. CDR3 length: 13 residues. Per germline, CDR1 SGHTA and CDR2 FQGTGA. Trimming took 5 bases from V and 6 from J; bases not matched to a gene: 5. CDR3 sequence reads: CASSRTSVGEQYF. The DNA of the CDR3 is TGTGCCAGCAGCAGGACTAGCGTGGGCGAGCAGTACTTC.